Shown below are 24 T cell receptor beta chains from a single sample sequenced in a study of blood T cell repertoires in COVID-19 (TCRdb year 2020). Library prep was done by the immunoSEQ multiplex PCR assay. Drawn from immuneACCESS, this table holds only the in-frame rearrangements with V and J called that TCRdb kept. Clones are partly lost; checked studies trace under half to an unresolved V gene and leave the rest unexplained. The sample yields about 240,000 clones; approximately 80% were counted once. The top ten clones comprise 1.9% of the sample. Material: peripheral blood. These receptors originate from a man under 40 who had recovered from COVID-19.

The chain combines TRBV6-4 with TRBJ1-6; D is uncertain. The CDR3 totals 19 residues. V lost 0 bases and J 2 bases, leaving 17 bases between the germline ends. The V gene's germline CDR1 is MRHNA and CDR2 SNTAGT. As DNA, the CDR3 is TGTGCCAGCAGTGACTCGAGAACCCTGATATCTCCCTATAATTCACCCCTCCACTTT. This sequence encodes CASSDSRTLISPYNSPLHF.

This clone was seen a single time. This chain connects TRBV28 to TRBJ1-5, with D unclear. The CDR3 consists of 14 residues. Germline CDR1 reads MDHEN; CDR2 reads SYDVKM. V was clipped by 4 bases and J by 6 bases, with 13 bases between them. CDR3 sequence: CASSYSGLGQPQHF. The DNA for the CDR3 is TGTGCCAGCAGTTATAGCGGGTTGGGTCAGCCCCAGCATTTT.

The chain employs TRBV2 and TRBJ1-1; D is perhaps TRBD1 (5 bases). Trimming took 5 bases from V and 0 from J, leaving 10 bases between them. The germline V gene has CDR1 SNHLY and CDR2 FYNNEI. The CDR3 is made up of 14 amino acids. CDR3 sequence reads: CASSPRVLNTEAFF. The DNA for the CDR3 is TGTGCCAGCAGTCCCAGGGTTTTGAACACTGAAGCTTTCTTT.

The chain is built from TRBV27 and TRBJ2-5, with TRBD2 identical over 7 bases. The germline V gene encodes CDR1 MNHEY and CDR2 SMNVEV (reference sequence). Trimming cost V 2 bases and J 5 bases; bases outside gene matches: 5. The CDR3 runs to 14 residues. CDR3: CASSLQRGRETQYF. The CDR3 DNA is TGTGCCAGCAGTTTACAGCGGGGACGGGAGACCCAGTACTTC.

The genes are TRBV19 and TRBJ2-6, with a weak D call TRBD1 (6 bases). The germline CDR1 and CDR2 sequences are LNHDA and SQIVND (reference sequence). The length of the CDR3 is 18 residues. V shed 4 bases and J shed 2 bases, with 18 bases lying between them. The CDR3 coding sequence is TGTGCCAGTAGTAATAGGGTACAGGGTCGCACTGGGGCCAACGTCCTGACTTTC. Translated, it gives CASSNRVQGRTGANVLTF.

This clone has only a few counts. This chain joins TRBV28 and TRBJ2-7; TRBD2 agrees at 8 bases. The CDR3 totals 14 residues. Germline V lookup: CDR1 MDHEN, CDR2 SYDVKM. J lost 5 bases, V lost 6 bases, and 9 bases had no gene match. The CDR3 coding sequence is TGTGCCAGCAGCCCCGCGGGGGGTCACCACGAGCAGTACGTC. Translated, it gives CASSPAGGHHEQYV.

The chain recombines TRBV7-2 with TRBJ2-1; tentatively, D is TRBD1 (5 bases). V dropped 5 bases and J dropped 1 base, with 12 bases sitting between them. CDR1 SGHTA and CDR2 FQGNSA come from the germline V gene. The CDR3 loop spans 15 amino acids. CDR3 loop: CASSPQVGSYNEQFF. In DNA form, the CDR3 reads TGTGCCAGCAGCCCACAGGTGGGGTCCTACAATGAGCAGTTCTTC.

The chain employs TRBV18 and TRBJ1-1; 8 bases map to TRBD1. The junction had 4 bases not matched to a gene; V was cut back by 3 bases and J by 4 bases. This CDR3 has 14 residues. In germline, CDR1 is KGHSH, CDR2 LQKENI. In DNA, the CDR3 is TGTGCCAGCTCACCGTCAGGGGGCTTCACTGAAGCTTTCTTT. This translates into CASSPSGGFTEAFF.

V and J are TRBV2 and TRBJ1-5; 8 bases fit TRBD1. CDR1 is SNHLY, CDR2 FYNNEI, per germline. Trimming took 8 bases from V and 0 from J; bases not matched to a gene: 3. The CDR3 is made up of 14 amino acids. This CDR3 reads CASRQGFSNQPQHF. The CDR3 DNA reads TGTGCCAGCCGACAGGGGTTTAGCAATCAGCCCCAGCATTTT.

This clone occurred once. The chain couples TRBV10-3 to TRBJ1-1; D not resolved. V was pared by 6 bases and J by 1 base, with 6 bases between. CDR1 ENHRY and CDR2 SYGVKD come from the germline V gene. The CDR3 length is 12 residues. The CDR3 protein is CAISSTNTEAFF. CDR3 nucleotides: TGTGCCATCAGCAGTACGAACACTGAAGCTTTCTTT.

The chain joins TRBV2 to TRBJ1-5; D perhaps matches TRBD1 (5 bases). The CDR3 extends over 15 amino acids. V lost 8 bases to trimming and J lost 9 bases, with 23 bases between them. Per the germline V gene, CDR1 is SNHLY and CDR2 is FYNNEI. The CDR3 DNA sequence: TGTGCCAGCGGGCCTTCTGGGGCGCGGGGTGGGCCCCAGCATTTT. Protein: CASGPSGARGGPQHF.

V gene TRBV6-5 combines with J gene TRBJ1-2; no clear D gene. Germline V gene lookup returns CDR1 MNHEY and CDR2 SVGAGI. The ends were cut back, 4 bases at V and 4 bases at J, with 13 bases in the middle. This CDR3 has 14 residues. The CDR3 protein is CASSSYSGTYGYTF. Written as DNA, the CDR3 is TGTGCCAGCAGTTCCTATTCGGGAACCTATGGCTACACCTTC.

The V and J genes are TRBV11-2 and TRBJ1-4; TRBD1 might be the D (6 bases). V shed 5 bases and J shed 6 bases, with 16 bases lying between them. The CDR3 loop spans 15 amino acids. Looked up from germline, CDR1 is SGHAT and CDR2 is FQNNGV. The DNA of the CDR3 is TGTGCCAGCAGCCCTGAGCGGGGGCAGGATGAAAAACTGTTTTTT. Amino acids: CASSPERGQDEKLFF.

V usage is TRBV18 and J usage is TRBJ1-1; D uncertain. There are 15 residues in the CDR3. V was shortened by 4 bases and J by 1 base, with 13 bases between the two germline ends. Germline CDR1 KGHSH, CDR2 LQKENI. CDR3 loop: CASSLARVSNTEAFF. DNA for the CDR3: TGTGCCAGCTCACTCGCACGGGTCTCGAACACTGAAGCTTTCTTT.

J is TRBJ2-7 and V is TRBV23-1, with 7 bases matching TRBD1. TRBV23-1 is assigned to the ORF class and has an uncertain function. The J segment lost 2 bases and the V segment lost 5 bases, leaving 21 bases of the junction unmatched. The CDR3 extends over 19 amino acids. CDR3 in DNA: TGCGCCAGCAGTTCCTCCGAGCTACTTGGACAGGTTTGGGCCTACGAGCAGTACGTC. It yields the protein CASSSSELLGQVWAYEQYV.

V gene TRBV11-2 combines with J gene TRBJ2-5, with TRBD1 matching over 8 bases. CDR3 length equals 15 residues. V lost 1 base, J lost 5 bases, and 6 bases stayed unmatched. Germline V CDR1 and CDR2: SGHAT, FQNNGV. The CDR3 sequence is CASSLGAGGGETQYF. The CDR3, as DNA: TGTGCCAGCAGCTTAGGTGCAGGGGGCGGTGAGACCCAGTACTTC.

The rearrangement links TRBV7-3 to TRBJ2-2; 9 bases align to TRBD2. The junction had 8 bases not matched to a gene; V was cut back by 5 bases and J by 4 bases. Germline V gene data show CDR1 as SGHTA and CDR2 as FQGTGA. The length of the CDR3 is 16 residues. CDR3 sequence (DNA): TGTGCCAGCAGCCCGAGACTAGCGGTGGGCACCGGGGAGCTGTTTTTT. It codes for CASSPRLAVGTGELFF. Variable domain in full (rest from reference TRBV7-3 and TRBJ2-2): GAGVSQTPSNKVTEKGKYVELRCDPISGHTALYWYRQSLGQGPEFLIYFQGTGAADDSGLPNDRFFAVRPEGSVSTLKIQRTERGDSAVYLCASSPRLAVGTGELFFGEGSRLTVL.

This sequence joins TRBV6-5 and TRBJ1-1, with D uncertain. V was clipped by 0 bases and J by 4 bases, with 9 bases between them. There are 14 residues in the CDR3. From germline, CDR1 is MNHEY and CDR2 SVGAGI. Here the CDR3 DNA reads TGTGCCAGCAGTTACTCGCGCAGCGGCACTGAAGCTTTCTTT. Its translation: CASSYSRSGTEAFF.

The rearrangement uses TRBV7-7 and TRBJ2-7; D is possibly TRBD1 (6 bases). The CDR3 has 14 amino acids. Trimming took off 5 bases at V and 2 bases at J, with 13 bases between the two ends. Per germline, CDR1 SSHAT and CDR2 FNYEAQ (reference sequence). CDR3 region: CASSRPTGPYEQYF. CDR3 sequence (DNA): TGTGCCAGCAGCCGCCCGACAGGACCCTACGAGCAGTACTTC. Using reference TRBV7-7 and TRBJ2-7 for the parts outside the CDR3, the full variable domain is GAGVSQSPRYKVTKRGQDVTLRCDPISSHATLYWYQQALGQGPEFLTYFNYEAQPDKSGLPSDRFSAERPEGSISTLTIQRTEQRDSAMYRCASSRPTGPYEQYFGPGTRLTVT.

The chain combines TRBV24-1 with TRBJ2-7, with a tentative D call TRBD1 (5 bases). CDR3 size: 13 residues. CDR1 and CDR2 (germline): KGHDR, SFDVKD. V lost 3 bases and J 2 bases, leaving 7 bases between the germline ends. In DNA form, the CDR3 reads TGTGCCACCAGTGATCCGGACACCTACGAGCAGTACGTC. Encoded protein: CATSDPDTYEQYV.

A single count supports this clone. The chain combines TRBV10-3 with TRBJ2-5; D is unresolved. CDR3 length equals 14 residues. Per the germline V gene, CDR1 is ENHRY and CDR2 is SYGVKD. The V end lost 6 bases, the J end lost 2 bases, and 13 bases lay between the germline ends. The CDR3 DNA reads TGTGCCATCAGCCCCCGCGCGGAACAAGAGACCCAGTACTTC. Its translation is CAISPRAEQETQYF.

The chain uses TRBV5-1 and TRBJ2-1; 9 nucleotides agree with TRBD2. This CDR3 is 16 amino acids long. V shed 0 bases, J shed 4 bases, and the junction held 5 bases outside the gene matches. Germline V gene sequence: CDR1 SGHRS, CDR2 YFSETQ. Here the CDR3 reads CASSLGGLAGYNEQFF. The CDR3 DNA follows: TGCGCCAGCAGCTTGGGCGGTCTAGCGGGGTACAATGAGCAGTTCTTC.

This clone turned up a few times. The CDR3 nucleotides read TGTGCCAGCAGCTTGTTACAGGGGGCAATGCAGTACTTC. Translation: CASSLLQGAMQYF. The J gene is TRBJ2-7, the V gene TRBV5-5; 9 bases map to TRBD1. The junction had 5 bases not matched to a gene; V was cut back by 1 base and J by 9 bases. Germline CDR1 SGHKS, CDR2 YYEKEE (reference sequence). This CDR3 has 13 amino acids.

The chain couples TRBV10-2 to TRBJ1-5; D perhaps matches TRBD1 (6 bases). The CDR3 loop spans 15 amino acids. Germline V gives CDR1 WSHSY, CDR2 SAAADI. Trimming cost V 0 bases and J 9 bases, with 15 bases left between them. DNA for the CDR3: TGCGCCAGCAGTGAGTCGTCAGCTCAAGGGGGGCCCCAGCATTTT. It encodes CASSESSAQGGPQHF.